This T cell receptor (beta chain) was documented in a study of cytomegalovirus exposure and HLA in healthy donors (dated by TCRdb to about 2017). A note on the overall study: According to a later analysis, the 120 or so validation repertoires were produced on the same platform as the roughly 600 repertoires of the first cohort. To predict cytomegalovirus infection status, the study combined high-throughput TCR immunosequencing, statistical association of individual TCRs with disease status, and machine learning. The study aimed to test whether signatures of past pathogen exposure could be identified by cataloging public T cell receptors. Besides the first cohort of 500 to 700 subjects, a separate validation cohort made up of 120 different subjects was used.

The research as a whole found: The study listed 164 TCR beta chains as associated with cytomegalovirus. The authors suggested that the approach could potentially be generalized to other disease states and immunological phenotypes. Subsequent analysis determined that TCRs grouped into clusters in the first cohort also showed a tendency toward co-occurrence across the 120 or so validation repertoires, and 94% of cluster scores exceeded 0. In both the original and validation cohorts, the classifier was reported to diagnose cytomegalovirus status with high specificity and sensitivity. Most TCR sequences were seen in very few donors, while some public TCRs were found in many individuals. A later analysis lacked HLA typing for the validation cohort, so it scored co-occurrence in that cohort across all 120 or so repertoires. A few of the identified cytomegalovirus-associated TCR beta chains were confirmed in vitro to be specific for cytomegalovirus antigens.

With regard to this clone: The specificity of this receptor is unknown. No clone much larger than this one lies a single base away; base qualities are absent.

The donors belonged to the validation cohort of under 150 subjects, which was separate from the approximately 700-subject first cohort. From the germline V gene, CDR1 is ENHRY and CDR2 is SYGVKD. From cysteine to phenylalanine, the CDR3 is 17 amino acids long. Only CDR3 DNA remains: 51 bases, in frame from the first base. From V the trimming removes 8 bases and from J it removes 3 bases, while the gene matches leave 14 bases of the junction unaccounted for. Library preparation used the immunoSEQ multiplex PCR assay. As for the original processing: A statistical classification framework was built to diagnose cytomegalovirus status from the catalog of TCR beta chain sequences. What TCRdb holds here is the immuneACCESS table cut down to in-frame rearrangements. Part of the clones is not present; checked against another copy, under half of the missing clones reflect an unresolved V gene, and the others are unexplained. V, J and clone size are taken as reported in that table, and D and trimming were inferred from the DNA itself. Across this sample there are about 280,000 clones, with roughly 88% seen only once. Over 0.7% of the sample rests with the top ten.

The sequence came from a woman younger than 30 in good health and CMV-seronegative. Sequencing input: PBMCs. The chain uses TRBV10-3 and TRBJ2-7, and TRBD2 aligns with 12 junction nucleotides. The CDR3 region has the sequence CAIARRLAGEEGYEQYF. The nucleotide sequence reads TGTGCCATCGCCCGTCGACTAGCGGGAGAGGAGGGCTACGAGCAGTACTTC.